The next 9 T cell receptor beta chains were all read from a single sample in a study of cytomegalovirus exposure and HLA in healthy donors. PCR used 60 Vbeta primers and 13 Jbeta primers. Generated by immunoSEQ multiplex PCR, the TCRdb table keeps only in-frame clones and is missing some. The data contain approximately 120,000 clones, 60% to 85% of them seen just once; the ten biggest clones take up around 1.8%. The sequenced material came from PBMCs. The receptors were sampled from a man over 45 in good health and CMV-seronegative.

The chain uses TRBV5-1 and TRBJ2-5; a weak D match, TRBD2 (7 bases). The V gene lost 4 bases and the J gene lost 2 bases, with 15 bases spanning the gap. Germline loops: CDR1 SGHRS, CDR2 YFSETQ. The CDR3 totals 15 residues. CDR3 nucleotide sequence: TGCGCCAGCAGCCCAACACGGGGGGCACAAGAGACCCAGTACTTC. It encodes CASSPTRGAQETQYF.

The chain couples TRBV5-1 to TRBJ2-1, with 9 bases lining up with TRBD1. V was clipped by 7 bases and J by 7 bases; unmatched bases: 9. Germline V gene data show CDR1 as SGHRS and CDR2 as YFSETQ. The CDR3 totals 14 residues. CDR3 coding DNA: TGCGCCAGCTCCACTCCGGGGACAGGGAATGAGCAGTTCTTC. This encodes CASSTPGTGNEQFF. The variable domain in full, with the rest retrieved from reference TRBV5-1 and TRBJ2-1, is KAGVTQTPRYLIKTRGQQVTLSCSPISGHRSVSWYQQTPGQGLQFLFEYFSETQRNKGNFPGRFSGRQFSNSRSEMNVSTLELGDSALYLCASSTPGTGNEQFFGPGTRLTVL.

The chain combines TRBV7-2 with TRBJ1-1; 7 positions agree with TRBD1. The V gene's germline CDR1 is SGHTA and CDR2 FQGNSA. CDR3 size: 15 residues. Losses at the gene ends were 5 bases for V and 4 bases for J; bases not matched to a gene: 10. This CDR3 is CASSQMSGGVTEAFF. For the CDR3, the DNA is TGTGCCAGCAGCCAAATGTCAGGGGGAGTCACTGAAGCTTTCTTT. The whole variable domain, filled in from reference TRBV7-2 and TRBJ1-1, reads GAGVSQSPSNKVTEKGKDVELRCDPISGHTALYWYRQSLGQGLEFLIYFQGNSAPDKSGLPSDRFSAERTGGSVSTLTIQRTQQEDSAVYLCASSQMSGGVTEAFFGQGTRLTVV.

V and J are TRBV30 and TRBJ1-2; 7 nucleotides line up with TRBD1. J was trimmed by 4 bases and V by 2 bases; bases with no gene match: 7. This CDR3 comprises 14 residues. The germline CDR1 and CDR2 sequences are GTSNPN and SVGIG (reference sequence). The CDR3: CAWSTPDRSYGYTF. CDR3 nucleotide sequence: TGTGCCTGGAGTACTCCGGACAGGTCCTATGGCTACACCTTC. Drawing the rest from reference TRBV30 and TRBJ1-2, the complete variable domain is SQTIHQWPATLVQPVGSPLSLECTVEGTSNPNLYWYRQAAGRGLQLLFYSVGIGQISSEVPQNLSASRPQDRQFILSSKKLLLSDSGFYLCAWSTPDRSYGYTFGSGTRLTVV.

The V gene is TRBV5-6, the J gene TRBJ2-5; possibly TRBD1 for D (5 bases). The V end lost 3 bases, the J end lost 1 base, and 10 bases lay between the germline ends. CDR3 length: 14 amino acids. Germline V gene sequence: CDR1 SGHDT, CDR2 YYEEEE. The CDR3: CASSSTGSQETQYF. Written as DNA, the CDR3 is TGTGCCAGCAGCTCTACAGGATCCCAAGAGACCCAGTACTTC. Full variable domain (remainder filled in from reference TRBV5-6 and TRBJ2-5): DAGVTQSPTHLIKTRGQQVTLRCSPKSGHDTVSWYQQALGQGPQFIFQYYEEEERQRGNFPDRFSGHQFPNYSSELNVNALLLGDSALYLCASSSTGSQETQYFGPGTRLLVL.

J is TRBJ1-2 and V is TRBV4-3, with 10 positions matching TRBD1. This CDR3 is built from 15 residues. With V trimmed by 3 bases and J by 8 bases, 9 bases remained unmatched. Germline V lookup: CDR1 LGHNA, CDR2 YSLEER. The CDR3 DNA sequence: TGCGCCAGCAGCCATAACCTGGGGACAGGGGTAGGCTACACCTTC. It is translated as CASSHNLGTGVGYTF.

This clone showed up just a few times. The rearrangement uses TRBV4-1 and TRBJ1-1; possibly TRBD1 for D (6 bases). V lost 1 base and J 1 base, leaving 10 bases between the germline ends. There are 15 residues in the CDR3. The germline V gene has CDR1 MGHRA and CDR2 YSYEKL. CDR3 protein: CASSQGQGRNTEAFF. CDR3 bases: TGCGCCAGCAGCCAAGGCCAGGGGCGGAACACTGAAGCTTTCTTT.

The rearrangement links TRBV28 to TRBJ2-5; the match to TRBD1 covers 7 bases. Unmatched junction bases numbered 8, after V lost 5 bases and J lost 2 bases. Looked up from germline, CDR1 is MDHEN and CDR2 is SYDVKM. This CDR3 has 15 amino acids. Here the CDR3 DNA reads TGTGCCAGCAGTCCACAGACGACAGGGCAAGAGACCCAGTACTTC. Translating gives CASSPQTTGQETQYF.

This clone appeared a single time. The chain is built from TRBV5-1 and TRBJ2-3; 8 bases fit TRBD2. The CDR3 is 18 residues long. With 4 bases clipped from V and 0 bases from J, the junction kept 13 bases outside the gene matches. Germline values: CDR1 SGHRS, CDR2 YFSETQ. The CDR3 protein is CASSPAPLAVTSTDTQYF. CDR3 sequence (DNA): TGCGCCAGCAGCCCCGCCCCACTAGCGGTCACTAGCACAGATACGCAGTATTTT.